This T cell receptor (beta chain) is from a study of T cell responses to AZD1222 COVID-19 vaccine. The CDR3 length is 11 residues. Trimming took 6 bases from V and 6 from J, leaving 8 bases between them. From germline, CDR1 is LGHNT and CDR2 FRNRAP. This clone was seen only a few times. Sequenced by immunoSEQ multiplex PCR; TCRdb stores in-frame clones only, minus some. The sample holds tens of thousands of clones, 86% seen once. The TCR comes from an adult in good health. The chain couples TRBV12-5 to TRBJ1-1; D uncertain. Sample: peripheral blood, taken on day 0 of AZD1222 vaccination. The DNA for the CDR3 is TGTGCTAGTGGCCTAGGTCCTGAAGCTTTCTTT. Translation gives CASGLGPEAFF.